This T cell receptor beta chain was sequenced during a study of spatial heterogeneity in lung cancer. Study-wide results and caveats: Mutation counts in tumors were tracked by counts of expanded intratumoral alpha and beta TCRs.

CDR1 and CDR2 (germline): SGHDN, FVKESK. V lost 4 bases and J lost 1, with 8 bases in between. The CDR3 is made up of 14 amino acids. This clonotype qualifies as medium-sized. Its specificity is unknown. TCRdb recomputed calls from the 5' RACE reads with MiXCR, one row per CDR3 protein. The sample shows approximately 5,000 distinct CDR3 sequences, around 17% of them seen only once. The time point is: sample taken at primary tumor resection. This clonotype originated in a male donor with early-stage non-small cell lung cancer. This chain connects TRBV14 to TRBJ1-3; D is ambiguous. This material consisted of lung tumor tissue, taken at surgery. The CDR3 bases are TGTGCCAGCAGCCGTCTGGGGTCTGGAAACACCATATATTTT. The encoded protein is CASSRLGSGNTIYF.